This paragraph reports one T cell receptor (beta chain). The sample is drawn from a study of T cell changes during pregnancy in multiple sclerosis. This table comes from immunoSEQ multiplex PCR, and its TCRdb copy is limited to in-frame clones, with some not included. Seen here are about 39,000 clones, about nine tenths observed once, and the top ten hold 20% to 30%. This receptor was identified in a female donor with multiple sclerosis, enrolled in a pregnancy study. This material consisted of CD8+ T cells from peripheral blood mononuclear cells, taken before pregnancy.

The CDR3 bases are TGTGCCAGCAACGATTTTCGTTTGGCGAACACTGAAGCTTTCTTT. Its protein is CASNDFRLANTEAFF. The gene calls are TRBV2 and TRBJ1-1; D not certain. The CDR3 length is 15 residues. The V end lost 7 bases, the J end lost 1 base, and 16 bases lay between the germline ends. Germline V lookup: CDR1 SNHLY, CDR2 FYNNEI.